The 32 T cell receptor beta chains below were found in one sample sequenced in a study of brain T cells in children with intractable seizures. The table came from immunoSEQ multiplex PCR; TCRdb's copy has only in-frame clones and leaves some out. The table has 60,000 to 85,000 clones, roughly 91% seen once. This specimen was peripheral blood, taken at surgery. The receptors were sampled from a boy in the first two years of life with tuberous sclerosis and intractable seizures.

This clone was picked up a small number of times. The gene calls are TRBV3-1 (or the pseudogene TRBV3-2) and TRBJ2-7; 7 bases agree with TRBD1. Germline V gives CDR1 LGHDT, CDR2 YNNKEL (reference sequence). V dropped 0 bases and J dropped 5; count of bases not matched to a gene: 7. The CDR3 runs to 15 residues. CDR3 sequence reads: CASSQDGTVINEQYF. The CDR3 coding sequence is TGTGCCAGCAGCCAAGATGGGACAGTTATAAACGAGCAGTACTTC.

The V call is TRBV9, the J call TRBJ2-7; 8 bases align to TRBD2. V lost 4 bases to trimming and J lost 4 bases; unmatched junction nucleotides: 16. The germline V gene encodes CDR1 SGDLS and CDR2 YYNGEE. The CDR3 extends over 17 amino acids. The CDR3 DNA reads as TGTGCCAGCAGCCCCCATAGTAGCGGGGAAAGTATATACGAGCAGTACTTC. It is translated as CASSPHSSGESIYEQYF.

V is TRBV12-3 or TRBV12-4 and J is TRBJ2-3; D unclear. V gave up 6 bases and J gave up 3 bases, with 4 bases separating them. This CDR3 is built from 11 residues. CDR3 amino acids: CASSITDTQYF. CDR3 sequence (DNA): TGTGCCAGCAGCATTACAGATACGCAGTATTTT.

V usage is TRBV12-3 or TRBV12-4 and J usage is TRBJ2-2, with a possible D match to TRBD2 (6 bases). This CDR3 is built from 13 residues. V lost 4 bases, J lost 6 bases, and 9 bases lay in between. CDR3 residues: CASSSGVPGELFF. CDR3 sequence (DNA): TGTGCCAGCAGTTCGGGGGTACCCGGGGAGCTGTTTTTT.

CDR3 amino acids: CASSLVADYEQYF. The CDR3 DNA follows: TGCGCCAGCAGCTTGGTGGCAGATTACGAGCAGTACTTC. The chain recombines TRBV5-1 with TRBJ2-7; D gene unclear. Trimming pared 0 bases from V and 4 bases from J, leaving 8 bases between. The CDR3 is made up of 13 amino acids. Germline assignment: CDR1 SGHRS and CDR2 YFSETQ.

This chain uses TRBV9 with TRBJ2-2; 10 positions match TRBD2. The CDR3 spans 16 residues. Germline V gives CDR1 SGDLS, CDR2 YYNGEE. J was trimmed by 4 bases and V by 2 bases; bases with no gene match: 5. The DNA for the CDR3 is TGTGCCAGCAGCGTGAGCGGGGGGGCCCTCACCGGGGAGCTGTTTTTT. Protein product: CASSVSGGALTGELFF.

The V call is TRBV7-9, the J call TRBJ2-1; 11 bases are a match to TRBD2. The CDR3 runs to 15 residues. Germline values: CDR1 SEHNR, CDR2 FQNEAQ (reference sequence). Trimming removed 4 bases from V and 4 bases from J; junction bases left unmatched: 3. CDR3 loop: CASSSRLAGYNEQFF. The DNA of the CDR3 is TGTGCCAGCAGCTCCCGACTAGCGGGGTACAATGAGCAGTTCTTC.

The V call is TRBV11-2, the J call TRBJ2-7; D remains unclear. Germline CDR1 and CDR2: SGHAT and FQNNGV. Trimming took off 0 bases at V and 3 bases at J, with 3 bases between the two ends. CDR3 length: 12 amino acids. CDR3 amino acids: CASSLEFYEQYF. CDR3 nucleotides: TGTGCCAGCAGCTTAGAGTTCTACGAGCAGTACTTC.

The CDR3 is CASTYRANTEAFF. Here the CDR3 DNA reads TGTGCCAGTACATACAGGGCAAACACTGAAGCTTTCTTT. The genes are TRBV19 and TRBJ1-1, with D maybe TRBD1 (6 bases). CDR1 is LNHDA and CDR2 is SQIVND in the germline V gene (reference sequence). The germline V and J ends were trimmed by 7 bases and 2 bases, with 11 bases remaining between them. There are 13 residues in the CDR3. Complete variable domain (other parts from reference TRBV19 and TRBJ1-1): DGGITQSPKYLFRKEGQNVTLSCEQNLNHDAMYWYRQDPGQGLRLIYYSQIVNDFQKGDIAEGYSVSREKKESFPLTVTSAQKNPTAFYLCASTYRANTEAFFGQGTRLTVV.

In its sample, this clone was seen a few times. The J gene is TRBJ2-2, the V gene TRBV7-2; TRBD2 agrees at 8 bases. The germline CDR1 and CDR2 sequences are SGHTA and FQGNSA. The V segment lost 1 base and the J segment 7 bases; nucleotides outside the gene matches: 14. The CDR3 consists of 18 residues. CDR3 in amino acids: CASSLVAGTGRAVGELFF. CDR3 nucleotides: TGTGCCAGCAGCTTAGTCGCAGGGACCGGGAGGGCCGTCGGGGAGCTGTTTTTT.

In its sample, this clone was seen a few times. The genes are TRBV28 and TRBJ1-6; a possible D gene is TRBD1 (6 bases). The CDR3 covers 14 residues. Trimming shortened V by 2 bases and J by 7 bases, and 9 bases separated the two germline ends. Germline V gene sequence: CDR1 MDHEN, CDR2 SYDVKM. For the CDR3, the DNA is TGTGCCAGCAGTTTAGGACAGCGGAATTCACCCCTCCACTTT. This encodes CASSLGQRNSPLHF.

CDR3 protein: CASSESRLAGYTDTQYF. CDR3 sequence (DNA): TGCGCCAGCAGTGAGTCGAGGCTAGCGGGTTACACAGATACGCAGTATTTT. The chain links TRBV10-1 to TRBJ2-3; 8 bases are a match to TRBD2. This CDR3 has 17 residues. V was pared by 0 bases and J by 2 bases, with 7 bases of the junction left unmatched. Germline V gene sequence: CDR1 WNHNN, CDR2 SYGVQD (reference sequence).

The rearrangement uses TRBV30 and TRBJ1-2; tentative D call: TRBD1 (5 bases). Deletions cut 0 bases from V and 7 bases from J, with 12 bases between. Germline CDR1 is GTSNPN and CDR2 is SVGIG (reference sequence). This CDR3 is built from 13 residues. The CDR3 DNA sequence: TGTGCCTGGAGTGTGGGCCAGGGAGTTGGCTACACCTTC. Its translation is CAWSVGQGVGYTF.

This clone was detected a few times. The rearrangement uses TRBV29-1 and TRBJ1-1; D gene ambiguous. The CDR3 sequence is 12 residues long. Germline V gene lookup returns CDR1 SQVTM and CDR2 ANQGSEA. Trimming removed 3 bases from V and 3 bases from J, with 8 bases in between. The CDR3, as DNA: TGCAGCGTTGACAGAGAGTACACTGAAGCTTTCTTT. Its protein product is CSVDREYTEAFF.

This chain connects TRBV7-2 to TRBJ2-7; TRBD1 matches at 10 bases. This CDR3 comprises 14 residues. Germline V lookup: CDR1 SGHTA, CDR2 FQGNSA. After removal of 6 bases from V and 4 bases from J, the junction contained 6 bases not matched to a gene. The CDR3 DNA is TGTGCCAGCAGGGGGACAGGGGCGGTTTACGAGCAGTACTTC. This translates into CASRGTGAVYEQYF.

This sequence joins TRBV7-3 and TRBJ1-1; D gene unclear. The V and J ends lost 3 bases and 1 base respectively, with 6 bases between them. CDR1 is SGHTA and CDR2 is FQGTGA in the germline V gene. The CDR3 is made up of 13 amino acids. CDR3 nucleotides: TGTGCCAGCAGCTTGGATTCGAACACTGAAGCTTTCTTT. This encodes CASSLDSNTEAFF.

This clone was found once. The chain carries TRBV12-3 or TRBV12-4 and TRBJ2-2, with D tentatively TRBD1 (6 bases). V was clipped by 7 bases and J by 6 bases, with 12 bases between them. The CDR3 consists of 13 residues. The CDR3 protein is CASTIQGPGELFF. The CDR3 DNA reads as TGTGCCAGCACTATACAGGGACCCGGGGAGCTGTTTTTT.

CDR3 protein: CASSWAGEVGYTF. As DNA, the CDR3 is TGTGCCAGCAGCTGGGCAGGGGAGGTTGGCTACACCTTC. The chain uses TRBV5-4 and TRBJ1-2, with D tentatively TRBD1 (6 bases). Trimming took 3 bases from V and 7 from J, leaving 13 bases between them. Germline V gene data show CDR1 as SGHNT and CDR2 as YYREEE (reference sequence). There are 13 residues in the CDR3.

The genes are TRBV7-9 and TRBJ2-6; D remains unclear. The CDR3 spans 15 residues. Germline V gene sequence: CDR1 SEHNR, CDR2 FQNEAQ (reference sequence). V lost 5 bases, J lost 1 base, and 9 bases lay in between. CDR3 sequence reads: CASSPVRSGANVLTF. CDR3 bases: TGTGCCAGCAGCCCAGTACGTTCTGGGGCCAACGTCCTGACTTTC.

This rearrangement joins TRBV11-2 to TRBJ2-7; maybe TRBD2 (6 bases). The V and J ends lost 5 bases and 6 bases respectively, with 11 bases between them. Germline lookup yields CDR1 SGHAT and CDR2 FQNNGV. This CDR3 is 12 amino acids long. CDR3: CASSLGLGEQYF. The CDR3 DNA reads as TGTGCCAGCAGCCTGGGACTGGGCGAGCAGTACTTC.

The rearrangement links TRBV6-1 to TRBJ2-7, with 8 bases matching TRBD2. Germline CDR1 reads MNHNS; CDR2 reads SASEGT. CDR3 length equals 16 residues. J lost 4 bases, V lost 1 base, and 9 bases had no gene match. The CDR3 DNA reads TGTGCCAGCAGTGAAGTAGTAGGCGGGGGGATATACGAGCAGTACTTC. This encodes CASSEVVGGGIYEQYF.

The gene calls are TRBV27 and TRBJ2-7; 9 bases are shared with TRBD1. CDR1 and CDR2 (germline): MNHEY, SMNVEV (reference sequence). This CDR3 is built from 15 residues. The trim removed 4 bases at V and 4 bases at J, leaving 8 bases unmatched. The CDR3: CASSSLGTGIYEQYF. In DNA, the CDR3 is TGTGCCAGCAGTTCCCTTGGGACAGGGATTTACGAGCAGTACTTC.

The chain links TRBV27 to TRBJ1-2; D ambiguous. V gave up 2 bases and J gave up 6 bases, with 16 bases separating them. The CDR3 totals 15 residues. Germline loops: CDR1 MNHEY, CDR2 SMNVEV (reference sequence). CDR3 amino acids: CASSLGLPEGDGYTF. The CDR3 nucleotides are TGTGCCAGCAGTTTAGGTCTACCCGAAGGTGATGGCTACACCTTC.

The DNA for the CDR3 is TGTGCCACCAGTCGAGGACAGGGATATCAGCCCCAGCATTTT. It yields the protein CATSRGQGYQPQHF. This chain connects TRBV24-1 to TRBJ1-5; 8 bases map to TRBD1. The CDR3 runs to 14 residues. Germline CDR1 KGHDR, CDR2 SFDVKD. The junction had 5 bases not matched to a gene; V was cut back by 6 bases and J by 5 bases.

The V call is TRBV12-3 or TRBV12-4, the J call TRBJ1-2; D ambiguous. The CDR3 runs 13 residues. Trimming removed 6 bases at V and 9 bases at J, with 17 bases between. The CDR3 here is CASRLRDFRSYTF. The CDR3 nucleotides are TGTGCCAGCAGACTAAGGGATTTTAGGAGCTACACCTTC.

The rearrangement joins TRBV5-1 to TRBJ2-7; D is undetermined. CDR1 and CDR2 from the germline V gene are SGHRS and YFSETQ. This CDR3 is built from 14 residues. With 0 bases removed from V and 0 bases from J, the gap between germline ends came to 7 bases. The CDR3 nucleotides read TGCGCCAGCAGCTTGGTAGAAAGCTCCTACGAGCAGTACTTC. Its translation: CASSLVESSYEQYF.

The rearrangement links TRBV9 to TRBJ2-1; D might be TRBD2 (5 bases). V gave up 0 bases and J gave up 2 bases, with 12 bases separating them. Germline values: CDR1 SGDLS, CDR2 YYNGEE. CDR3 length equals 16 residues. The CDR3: CASSVGTTRPYNEQFF. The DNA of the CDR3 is TGTGCCAGCAGCGTAGGGACCACTAGGCCCTACAATGAGCAGTTCTTC.

The DNA for the CDR3 is TGTGCCAGCAGTGATTTAGGTTATGGCTACACCTTC. Amino acids: CASSDLGYGYTF. This chain uses TRBV25-1 with TRBJ1-2; D gene uncertain. With 3 bases removed from V and 5 bases from J, the gap between germline ends came to 7 bases. The CDR3 totals 12 residues. CDR1 and CDR2 from the germline V gene are MGHDK and SYGVNS.

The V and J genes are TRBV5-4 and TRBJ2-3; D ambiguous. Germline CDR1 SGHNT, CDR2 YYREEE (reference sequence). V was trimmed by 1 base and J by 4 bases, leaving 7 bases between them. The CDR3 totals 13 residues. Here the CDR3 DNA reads TGTGCCAGCAGCTTGCGGCGGCCAGATACGCAGTATTTT. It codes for CASSLRRPDTQYF.

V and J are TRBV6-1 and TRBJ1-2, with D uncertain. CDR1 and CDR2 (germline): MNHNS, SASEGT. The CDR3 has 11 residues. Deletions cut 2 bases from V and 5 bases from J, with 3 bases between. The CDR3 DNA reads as TGTGCCAGCAGTGAATGGTATGGCTACACCTTC. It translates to CASSEWYGYTF.

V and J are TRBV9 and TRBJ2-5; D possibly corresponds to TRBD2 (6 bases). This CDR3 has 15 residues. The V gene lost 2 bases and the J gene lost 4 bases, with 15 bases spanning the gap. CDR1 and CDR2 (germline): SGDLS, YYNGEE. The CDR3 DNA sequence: TGTGCCAGCAGCGTGGGGGGAGGTTTGGGAGAGACCCAGTACTTC. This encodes CASSVGGGLGETQYF.

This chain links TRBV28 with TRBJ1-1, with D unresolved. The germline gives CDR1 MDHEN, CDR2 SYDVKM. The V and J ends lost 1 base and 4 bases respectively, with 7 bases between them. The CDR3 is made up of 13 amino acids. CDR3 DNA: TGTGCCAGCAGTTTATCCGGGTCCACTGAAGCTTTCTTT. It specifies CASSLSGSTEAFF.